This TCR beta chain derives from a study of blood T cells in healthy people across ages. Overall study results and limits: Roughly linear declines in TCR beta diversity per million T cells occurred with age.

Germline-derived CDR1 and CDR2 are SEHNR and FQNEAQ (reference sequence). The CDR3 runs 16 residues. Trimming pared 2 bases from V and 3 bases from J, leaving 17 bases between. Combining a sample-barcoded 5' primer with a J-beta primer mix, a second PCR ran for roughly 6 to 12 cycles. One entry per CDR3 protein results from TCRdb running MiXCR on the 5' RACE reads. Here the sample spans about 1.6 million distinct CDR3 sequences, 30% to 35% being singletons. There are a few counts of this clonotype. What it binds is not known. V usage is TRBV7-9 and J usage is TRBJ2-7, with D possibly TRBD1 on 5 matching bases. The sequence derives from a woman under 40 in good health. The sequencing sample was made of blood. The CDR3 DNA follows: TGTGCCAGCAGCTTAACTCAGGGTGTAAGGGGCTACGAGCAGTACTTC. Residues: CASSLTQGVRGYEQYF.